These 3 T cell receptor beta chains were sequenced from one sample in a study of cytomegalovirus exposure and HLA in healthy donors. PCR employed 60 Vbeta and 13 Jbeta primers. Clones were sequenced by immunoSEQ multiplex PCR, and TCRdb holds only the in-frame ones, with some missing. The table has tens of thousands of clones, around 79% seen once. Material for sequencing was PBMCs. Receptors originate from a woman in her thirties or forties in good health and CMV-seropositive.

A few counts support this clone. The rearrangement links TRBV2 to TRBJ1-5; 8 bases are a match to TRBD1. CDR1 SNHLY and CDR2 FYNNEI come from the germline V gene. The CDR3 has 15 residues. The V segment lost 6 bases and the J segment 3 bases; nucleotides outside the gene matches: 7. The DNA for the CDR3 is TGTGCCAGCAGGGGGGACAGGCGATACAATCAGCCCCAGCATTTT. The encoded protein is CASRGDRRYNQPQHF.

This rearrangement joins TRBV6-5 to TRBJ1-2; D remains unclear. Germline values: CDR1 MNHEY, CDR2 SVGAGI. This CDR3 is built from 14 residues. V was trimmed by 5 bases and J by 8 bases, leaving 18 bases between them. The CDR3 bases are TGTGCCAGCAGTGAGCCCGGGATAGGTCGGGGCTACACCTTC. Its protein product is CASSEPGIGRGYTF.

This clone was picked up one time. This chain uses TRBV7-2 with TRBJ1-2, with TRBD1 as a possible D gene (5 bases). The V end lost 4 bases, the J end lost 0 bases, and 12 bases lay between the germline ends. The CDR3 sequence is 15 residues long. Germline V gene sequence: CDR1 SGHTA, CDR2 FQGNSA. This CDR3 is CASSYFDRANYGYTF. The CDR3 region has the DNA TGTGCCAGCAGCTACTTCGACAGAGCTAACTATGGCTACACCTTC. Drawing the rest from reference TRBV7-2 and TRBJ1-2, the complete variable domain is GAGVSQSPSNKVTEKGKDVELRCDPISGHTALYWYRQSLGQGLEFLIYFQGNSAPDKSGLPSDRFSAERTGGSVSTLTIQRTQQEDSAVYLCASSYFDRANYGYTFGSGTRLTVV.